This T cell receptor beta chain originates from a study of graft-versus-host responses after intestinal transplantation. Background on the study: Recipients had multivisceral, liver-intestinal, or isolated intestinal transplants. The whole recipient group had anti-thymocyte globulin induction followed by tacrolimus and steroids for approximately three years.

Here immunoSEQ multiplex PCR was the method, and the copy in TCRdb shows in-frame clones only, minus some. The sample carries 150,000 or so clones, 92% recorded once. For this clone: What it recognizes is unknown.

Findings and caveats of the study: Early HvG declines after transplant were associated with peak circulating GvH clone levels.

Germline-derived CDR1 and CDR2 are SEHNR and FQNEAQ (reference sequence). The CDR3 sequence is 15 residues long. V gave up 4 bases and J gave up 12 bases, with 19 bases separating them. The source material was unstimulated CD4+ T cells sorted from spleen or lymph node cells, sampled before intestinal transplant. The TCR was taken from a human donor who received an intestinal transplant. The chain is built from TRBV7-9 and TRBJ2-6; no firm D call. Written as DNA, the CDR3 is TGTGCCAGCAGCTCCCAGTGGGCTCCTAATCCCGTCCTGACTTTC. This sequence encodes CASSSQWAPNPVLTF.